This T cell receptor (beta chain) is from a study of T cells in narcolepsy. With respect to this clone: Its antigen remains unidentified.

Trimming left V 1 base short and J 2 bases short, with 0 bases between. The CDR3 totals 12 residues. CDR1 and CDR2 (germline): MGHRA, YSYEKL. Study results and caveats: Same-patient CSF and blood CD4+ T cell clonotypes included HCRT-specific and TRIB2-specific autoreactive ones.

Measured with immunoSEQ multiplex PCR; TCRdb has only the in-frame clones, and not every one. The table has about 40,000 clones, around 88% seen once. The chain is built from TRBV4-1 and TRBJ1-3; D gene uncertain. Sequenced material: CD45RA- memory CD4+ T cells from PBMCs. This TCR came from a human donor with narcolepsy. The CDR3 spells CASSQAGNTIYF. CDR3 nucleotides: TGCGCCAGCAGCCAAGCTGGAAACACCATATATTTT.